The next 27 T cell receptor beta chains were all read from a single sample in a study of identical twins. TCRdb reanalysed the 5' RACE reads using MiXCR and keeps one entry per CDR3 protein. The sample holds 350,000 to 450,000 distinct CDR3 sequences; 18% are singletons and the top ten take approximately 12%. The sequencing input was naive T cells sorted from blood. Receptors were obtained from a man aged 45-65 years in good health.

This clonotype was found many times. The junction shows a germline mismatch at one end, possibly a read error. The rearrangement joins TRBV3-1 to TRBJ2-2, with D possibly TRBD1 on 6 matching bases. The length of the CDR3 is 15 residues. Germline V CDR1 and CDR2: LGHDT, YNNKEL (reference sequence). The CDR3: CASTQGGANTGELFF. The CDR3 DNA reads TGTGCCAGCACCCAAGGGGGAGCGAACACCGGGGAGCTGTTTTTT.

This sequence joins TRBV21-1 and TRBJ1-3; the table gives TRBD1 as D, unverified against the DNA. TRBV21-1 is annotated as a pseudogene. The CDR3 totals 19 residues. The DNA of the CDR3 is TGTGCCAGCCCAGATTCCCCTCTGAGGACAGGGAACTCTGGAAACACCATATATTTT. Protein sequence: CASPDSPLRTGNSGNTIYF.

This clonotype has only a few counts. This chain joins TRBV12-3 or TRBV12-4 and TRBJ2-5; the D is unclear. V dropped 2 bases and J dropped 1 base, with 8 bases sitting between them. The CDR3 spans 14 residues. The CDR3 sequence is CASSLRLGQETQYF. In DNA, the CDR3 is TGTGCCAGCAGTTTACGGCTAGGCCAAGAGACCCAGTACTTC.

This chain's CDR3 is CASSHRTDWYQETQYF. The DNA of the CDR3 is TGCGCCAGCAGCCACCGGACGGATTGGTACCAAGAGACCCAGTACTTC. The V call is TRBV4-1, the J call TRBJ2-5; D unresolved. Trimming stripped 3 bases from V and 0 bases from J, with 14 bases between. The germline CDR1 and CDR2 sequences are MGHRA and YSYEKL. The CDR3 length is 16 residues.

This clonotype appeared a few times. This chain's CDR3 is CASSETGLNTYNEQFF. The CDR3 DNA reads TGTGCCAGCAGTGAAACAGGGCTTAATACGTACAATGAGCAGTTCTTC. The gene calls are TRBV27 and TRBJ2-1; D is perhaps TRBD1 (6 bases). The V end lost 5 bases, the J end lost 4 bases, and 18 bases lay between the germline ends. The germline gives CDR1 MNHEY, CDR2 SMNVEV (reference sequence). The CDR3 runs 16 residues.

In this sample, this clonotype turned up many times. The V call is TRBV10-3, the J call TRBJ2-7; 8 bases line up with TRBD1. In germline, CDR1 is ENHRY, CDR2 SYGVKD. The CDR3 contains 15 residues. Trimming took 3 bases from V and 0 from J; bases not matched to a gene: 4. The CDR3 loop reads CAISDSTGGSYEQYF. The DNA of the CDR3 is TGTGCCATCAGTGACTCTACAGGGGGCTCCTACGAGCAGTACTTC.

This clonotype was seen repeatedly, ten times or more. The chain carries TRBV7-2 and TRBJ2-4; D is undetermined. The germline CDR1 and CDR2 sequences are SGHTA and FQGNSA. V shed 5 bases and J shed 0 bases, with 5 bases lying between them. The CDR3 contains 13 residues. The CDR3 loop reads CASSGLAKNIQYF. The CDR3 DNA reads TGTGCCAGCAGCGGTCTAGCCAAAAACATTCAGTACTTC.

The chain employs TRBV15 and TRBJ2-3, with D possibly TRBD2 on 5 matching bases. The CDR3 is 14 residues long. CDR1 is LNHNV and CDR2 is YYDKDF in the germline V gene (reference sequence). Trimming left V 1 base short and J 2 bases short, with 7 bases between. This CDR3 is CATSRAGNTDTQYF. The CDR3 nucleotides read TGTGCCACCAGCAGAGCCGGGAACACAGATACGCAGTATTTT.

This clonotype was found a few times. The CDR3 loop is CASSLRLAAYTDTQYF. The CDR3 DNA is TGTGCCAGCAGCCTTCGACTAGCAGCCTACACAGATACGCAGTATTTT. The rearrangement joins TRBV28 to TRBJ2-3, with TRBD2 identical over 7 bases. This CDR3 comprises 16 residues. V lost 6 bases and J lost 2; bases outside the gene matches: 11. Germline V CDR1 and CDR2: MDHEN, SYDVKM.

This clonotype was recorded many times. V and J are TRBV4-1 and TRBJ1-6, with D possibly matching TRBD1 (5 bases). The CDR3 covers 16 residues. CDR1 is MGHRA, CDR2 YSYEKL, per germline. Trimming shortened V by 0 bases and J by 8 bases, and 14 bases separated the two germline ends. CDR3 DNA: TGCGCCAGCAGCCAAGATAGGGCAGGGTTACATTCACCCCTCCACTTT. Protein: CASSQDRAGLHSPLHF.

V and J are TRBV9 and TRBJ2-3; perhaps TRBD2 as D (6 bases). With 0 bases removed from V and 6 bases from J, the gap between germline ends came to 17 bases. Germline-derived CDR1 and CDR2 are SGDLS and YYNGEE. The CDR3 extends over 16 amino acids. This CDR3 reads CASSVARGRTTDTQYF. In nucleotides, the CDR3 is TGTGCCAGCAGCGTAGCTCGGGGACGGACTACTGATACGCAGTATTTT.

The chain is built from TRBV3-1 and TRBJ1-4; D perhaps matches TRBD1 (6 bases). CDR1 LGHDT and CDR2 YNNKEL come from the germline V gene (reference sequence). V lost 6 bases and J 8 bases, leaving 13 bases between the germline ends. The CDR3 consists of 13 residues. This chain's CDR3 is CASSRQEGEKLFF. CDR3 nucleotides: TGTGCCAGCAGTCGACAGGAAGGGGAAAAACTGTTTTTT.

The V and J genes are TRBV18 and TRBJ2-1; 7 positions match TRBD2. Trimming at V came to 0 bases and at J to 7 bases, leaving 6 bases not matched to a gene. The germline V gene encodes CDR1 KGHSH and CDR2 LQKENI. The CDR3 has 15 amino acids. CDR3 sequence: CASSPPQGGLNEQFF. DNA for the CDR3: TGTGCCAGCTCACCACCCCAGGGAGGGCTGAATGAGCAGTTCTTC.

The chain is built from TRBV7-9 and TRBJ2-1, with D perhaps matching TRBD2 (7 bases). The CDR3 consists of 15 residues. The ends were cut back, 2 bases at V and 4 bases at J, with 12 bases in the middle. The germline V gene encodes CDR1 SEHNR and CDR2 FQNEAQ (reference sequence). CDR3 protein: CASSLRRGPYNEQFF. The CDR3 DNA sequence: TGTGCCAGCAGCTTAAGGCGGGGGCCGTACAATGAGCAGTTCTTC.

The CDR3 DNA is TGTGCCAGCACCACGGGACAGGGGGTTCAGAGTGAGCAGTTCTTC. Its translation is CASTTGQGVQSEQFF. The genes are TRBV6-1 and TRBJ2-1; TRBD1 aligns across 11 bases. The J segment lost 9 bases and the V segment lost 7 bases, leaving 11 bases of the junction unmatched. The CDR3 runs 15 residues. Looked up from germline, CDR1 is MNHNS and CDR2 is SASEGT.

Details on this clonotype: It may be a read error: a sequence one base away is much more abundant. The J gene is TRBJ2-5, the V gene TRBV4-2; D remains ambiguous. Germline CDR1 reads LGHNA; CDR2 reads YNFKEQ. The V end was cut by 4 bases, the J end by 5 bases, with 17 bases between. The CDR3 covers 15 residues. The CDR3 sequence is CASSPLDYAMETQYF. The CDR3 coding sequence is TGTGCCAGCAGCCCCCTAGATTATGCTATGGAGACCCAGTACTTC.

This rearrangement joins TRBV5-4 to TRBJ1-1; a possible D gene is TRBD1 (6 bases). Between the trimmed V and J ends, which lost 3 bases and 4 bases, there was a span of 16 bases. Germline V lookup: CDR1 SGHNT, CDR2 YYREEE (reference sequence). The CDR3 has 15 residues. Here the CDR3 DNA reads TGTGCCAGCAGCTCCGGGGGGGGGCTTAGCACTGAAGCTTTCTTT. Amino acid sequence: CASSSGGGLSTEAFF. Filled out from reference TRBV5-4 and TRBJ1-1, the complete variable domain reads ETGVTQSPTHLIKTRGQQVTLRCSSQSGHNTVSWYQQALGQGPQFIFQYYREEENGRGNFPPRFSGLQFPNYSSELNVNALELDDSALYLCASSSGGGLSTEAFFGQGTRLTVV.

This clonotype was counted many times. The chain joins TRBV5-1 to TRBJ1-2; D call uncertain. CDR1 is SGHRS, CDR2 YFSETQ, per germline. V lost 1 base, J lost 8 bases, and 9 bases lay in between. The CDR3 extends over 12 amino acids. CDR3 sequence: CASSLSGEGYTF. The DNA of the CDR3 is TGCGCCAGCAGCTTGTCCGGGGAAGGCTACACCTTC.

This clonotype appeared many times. The chain uses TRBV7-2 and TRBJ2-3; D uncertain. This CDR3 contains 12 residues. Trimming stripped 2 bases from V and 6 bases from J, with 6 bases between. The germline V gene encodes CDR1 SGHTA and CDR2 FQGNSA. The CDR3 nucleotides are TGTGCCAGCAGCTTAACTTTTGATACGCAGTATTTT. Amino acids: CASSLTFDTQYF.

The table lists this clonotype with many counts. CDR3 protein: CASSLEPYGYTF. The CDR3 nucleotides read TGCGCCAGCAGCTTGGAGCCCTATGGCTACACCTTC. V gene TRBV5-1 combines with J gene TRBJ1-2; D remains ambiguous. Trimming took off 0 bases at V and 4 bases at J, with 4 bases between the two ends. CDR1 and CDR2 (germline): SGHRS, YFSETQ. CDR3 size: 12 residues.

This clonotype has more than one count but fewer than ten. The genes are TRBV12-3 or TRBV12-4 and TRBJ2-1; the D gene is possibly TRBD1 (6 bases). This CDR3 contains 14 residues. Trimming removed 5 bases at V and 8 bases at J, with 16 bases between. The CDR3 spells CASSLRTVFDEQFF. Written as DNA, the CDR3 is TGTGCCAGCAGTCTTAGGACAGTTTTCGATGAGCAGTTCTTC.

The CDR3 protein is CASSSRGGPQETQYF. The CDR3 DNA sequence: TGCGCCAGCAGCTCACGGGGGGGTCCCCAAGAGACCCAGTACTTC. This chain links TRBV5-1 with TRBJ2-5, with 8 bases aligning to TRBD2. Germline-derived CDR1 and CDR2 are SGHRS and YFSETQ. This CDR3 comprises 15 residues. The junction had 5 bases not matched to a gene; V was cut back by 3 bases and J by 1 base.

This clonotype has only a few counts. The V call is TRBV4-3, the J call TRBJ2-7; 10 nucleotides align to TRBD2. The J segment lost 6 bases and the V segment lost 6 bases, leaving 11 bases of the junction unmatched. Germline V gives CDR1 LGHNA, CDR2 YSLEER. This CDR3 has 15 residues. CDR3 in amino acids: CASRHGLADASEQYF. The CDR3 bases are TGCGCCAGCAGACATGGACTAGCGGATGCCTCCGAGCAGTACTTC.

This clonotype was picked up a small number of times. The gene calls are TRBV6-1 and TRBJ1-2; D gene unclear. Germline values: CDR1 MNHNS, CDR2 SASEGT. The ends were cut back, 8 bases at V and 3 bases at J, with 19 bases in the middle. The CDR3 has 15 residues. In DNA, the CDR3 is TGTGCCAGCGCCGATACCGGCGGGTTGTACTATGGCTACACCTTC. Translated: CASADTGGLYYGYTF.

Details on this clonotype: A much larger clone differs from this one at a single base, so this may be a read error. The chain carries TRBV6-2 or TRBV6-3 and TRBJ2-5; the D gene is possibly TRBD1 (6 bases). CDR1 is MNHEY and CDR2 is SVGEGT in the germline V gene. This CDR3 is 13 amino acids long. This CDR3 is CARRLGAGETQYF. CDR3 bases: TGTGCCCGCAGGCTGGGGGCAGGTGAGACCCAGTACTTC.

This clonotype was seen repeatedly, ten times or more. The rearrangement links TRBV12-3 or TRBV12-4 to TRBJ2-7; 7 bases line up with TRBD1. CDR3 length: 15 amino acids. V gave up 6 bases and J gave up 1 base; unmatched junction bases: 9. The CDR3 bases are TGTGCCAGCAGCTCAGTAGGGGGCTTATCCTACGAGCAGTACTTC. Protein product: CASSSVGGLSYEQYF.

This clonotype occurred a few times. The genes are TRBV20-1 and TRBJ1-4; maybe TRBD1 (6 bases). This CDR3 contains 14 residues. V dropped 4 bases and J dropped 5 bases, with 14 bases sitting between them. In germline, CDR1 is DFQATT, CDR2 SNEGSKA (reference sequence). CDR3 region: CSAKPGHANEKLFF. The CDR3 DNA is TGCAGTGCTAAACCGGGACACGCAAATGAAAAACTGTTTTTT.